The rows below give T cell receptor beta chains drawn from one sample of a study of response to subunit inactivated influenza vaccine. One entry per CDR3 protein results from TCRdb running MiXCR on the RT-PCR reads. The sample lists some 850,000 distinct CDR3 sequences; about 18% were seen once. Sequences were derived from PBMCs from blood, sampled 5 days after vaccination. These receptors all stem from a man aged 50 or older who received an inactivated influenza vaccine. CDR3s include the opening cysteine and the closing phenylalanine or tryptophan. Each record gives: J gene, D gene, V gene, clone size, CDR3 protein, CDR3 DNA. The D gene is left open where the match is weak. Rows give clone size only sometimes, using once, few, many, or a class for an expanded clone.

TRBJ1-2,-,TRBV12-3/TRBV12-4,-,CASKDSYGYTF,TGTGCCAGCAAAGACTCCTATGGCTACACCTTC
TRBJ1-6,-,TRBV4-2,-,CASSPESGGNSPLHF,TGTGCCAGCAGCCCAGAGTCCGGGGGCAATTCACCCCTCCACTTT
TRBJ2-3,TRBD2,TRBV24-1,-,CATSDRRELVDTQYF,TGTGCCACCAGTGATCGGCGGGAGCTGGTAGATACGCAGTATTTT
TRBJ2-5,-,TRBV7-9,-,CASTGWEGEETQYF,TGTGCCAGCACCGGATGGGAGGGGGAAGAGACCCAGTACTTC
TRBJ1-4,-,TRBV4-3,-,CASSQAGWEKLFF,TGCGCCAGCAGCCAAGCCGGGTGGGAAAAACTGTTTTTT
TRBJ1-2,TRBD1,TRBV11-2,-,CASSSTGVFGYTF,TGTGCCAGCAGCTCGACAGGGGTGTTCGGCTACACCTTC
TRBJ2-4,-,TRBV5-1,few,CASSHVGQSGNIQYF,TGCGCCAGCAGCCACGTGGGACAAAGTGGAAACATTCAGTACTTC
TRBJ1-2,TRBD1,TRBV29-1,-,CSVHPEQGAGGYTF,TGCAGCGTCCATCCCGAGCAGGGGGCAGGTGGCTACACCTTC
TRBJ2-1,TRBD2,TRBV5-5,-,CASSWELAGAYNEQFF,TGTGCCAGCAGCTGGGAGCTAGCGGGGGCCTACAATGAGCAGTTCTTC
TRBJ2-3,TRBD1,TRBV5-1,few,CASRGQSTDTQYF,TGCGCCAGCAGGGGACAGAGCACAGATACGCAGTATTTT
TRBJ2-1,TRBD2,TRBV12-3/TRBV12-4,many,CASSSQGLGGGNEQFF,TGTGCCAGCAGTTCCCAGGGACTAGGTGGGGGCAATGAGCAGTTCTTC
TRBJ2-1,TRBD2,TRBV10-3,-,CAIGGTSGSSQGEQFF,TGTGCCATCGGGGGGACTAGCGGGAGTTCCCAGGGGGAGCAGTTCTTC
TRBJ2-5,TRBD1,TRBV28,-,CASNLSGTDQETQYF,TGTGCCAGCAATCTATCCGGGACAGATCAAGAGACCCAGTACTTC
TRBJ1-6,TRBD1,TRBV20-1,few,CSASDRGQPLHF,TGCAGTGCTAGCGACAGGGGTCAGCCCCTCCACTTT
TRBJ1-2,-,TRBV3-1,few,CASSQAQGGGYTF,TGTGCCAGCAGCCAAGCCCAGGGCGGTGGCTACACCTTC
TRBJ1-1,-,TRBV20-1,-,CSATDEGTNTEAFF,TGCAGTGCCACAGATGAAGGAACCAACACTGAAGCTTTCTTT
TRBJ1-5,-,TRBV6-2/TRBV6-3,few,CASRPGLDFINQPQHF,TGTGCCAGCAGACCGGGCCTGGATTTTATTAATCAGCCCCAGCATTTT
TRBJ1-2,-,TRBV7-9,few,CASSSEIAGSYGYTF,TGTGCCAGCAGCTCAGAGATCGCAGGGAGCTATGGCTACACCTTC
TRBJ2-1,TRBD2,TRBV15,few,CATSGLSGGTSYNEQFF,TGTGCCACCAGCGGGCTTAGCGGGGGGACATCCTACAATGAGCAGTTCTTC
TRBJ2-7,TRBD1,TRBV6-2/TRBV6-3,-,CASSYFGQGASEQYF,TGTGCCAGCAGTTACTTCGGACAGGGGGCGTCTGAGCAGTACTTC
TRBJ2-7,-,TRBV20-1,few,CSAPPRGGKLYEQYF,TGCAGTGCCCCCCCAAGGGGCGGGAAGCTCTACGAGCAGTACTTC
TRBJ2-3,TRBD2,TRBV30,-,CAWRSSGSADTQYF,TGTGCCTGGAGGTCTAGCGGGAGTGCAGATACGCAGTATTTT
TRBJ2-7,TRBD1,TRBV20-1,few,CSARDPGRGLTYEQYF,TGCAGTGCTAGAGATCCGGGCAGGGGGCTGACCTACGAGCAGTACTTC
TRBJ2-2,TRBD1,TRBV7-2,-,CASRTDRAPGELFF,TGTGCCAGCAGAACGGACAGGGCCCCCGGGGAGCTGTTTTTT
TRBJ2-1,-,TRBV29-1,many,CSVGLNSYNEQFF,TGCAGCGTTGGACTGAACTCCTACAATGAGCAGTTCTTC
TRBJ2-7,TRBD1,TRBV6-2/TRBV6-3,-,CASLSTGTGSEQYF,TGTGCCAGCTTATCGACGGGGACAGGGAGCGAGCAGTACTTC
TRBJ1-6,-,TRBV4-3,-,CASSQDQGRYNSPLHF,TGCGCCAGCAGCCAAGATCAAGGGCGGTATAATTCACCCCTCCACTTT
TRBJ1-2,-,TRBV4-2,few,CASSQDAGGAQGSRYTF,TGTGCCAGCAGCCAAGATGCGGGGGGGGCGCAAGGGTCCCGGTACACCTTC
TRBJ2-3,TRBD2,TRBV4-2,-,CASSQEGLAGGPWLNTDTQYF,TGTGCCAGCAGCCAAGAGGGACTAGCGGGAGGGCCGTGGTTAAACACAGATACGCAGTATTTT
TRBJ2-3,-,TRBV5-5,few,CASSYDGWASTDTQYF,TGTGCCAGCAGTTATGATGGATGGGCGAGCACAGATACGCAGTATTTT
TRBJ2-5,TRBD1,TRBV10-1,-,CARARQGLETQYF,TGCGCCAGGGCAAGACAGGGGTTGGAGACCCAGTACTTC
TRBJ2-7,TRBD1,TRBV20-1,-,CSARQGQGAGYEQYF,TGCAGTGCTAGACAAGGACAGGGGGCGGGATACGAGCAGTACTTC
TRBJ2-2,-,TRBV2,-,CASSVRIDGELFF,TGTGCCAGCAGTGTGCGGATTGACGGGGAGCTGTTTTTT
TRBJ2-6,-,TRBV20-1,few,CSARDERGRRSGANVLTF,TGCAGTGCTAGAGATGAACGGGGGCGCAGGTCTGGGGCCAACGTCCTGACTTTC
TRBJ2-5,-,TRBV6-5,few,CASSSPTGTKTQYF,TGTGCCAGCAGTTCCCCCACAGGGACGAAGACCCAGTACTTC
TRBJ1-1,-,TRBV6-2/TRBV6-3,few,CATGRVNTEAFF,TGTGCCACTGGACGGGTGAACACTGAAGCTTTCTTT
TRBJ2-3,-,TRBV7-2,few,CASRSSHSRGDTQYF,TGTGCCAGCAGGTCCAGCCACTCCAGGGGAGATACGCAGTATTTT
TRBJ1-1,TRBD1,TRBV30,few,CAWSAGTGGYMNTEAFF,TGTGCCTGGAGTGCAGGGACAGGGGGATACATGAACACTGAAGCTTTCTTT
TRBJ2-2,-,TRBV20-1,-,CSAQQEPTGELFF,TGCAGTGCACAACAGGAACCCACCGGGGAGCTGTTTTTT
TRBJ1-4,-,TRBV12-3/TRBV12-4,-,CASRPGFGNEKLFF,TGTGCCAGCAGACCTGGGTTTGGTAATGAAAAACTGTTTTTT
TRBJ2-5,-,TRBV29-1,-,CSVGRENQETQYF,TGCAGCGTAGGCCGGGAGAACCAAGAGACCCAGTACTTC
TRBJ2-7,-,TRBV18,-,CASSPQRTYEQYF,TGTGCCAGCTCACCACAGCGGACCTACGAGCAGTACTTC
TRBJ1-1,TRBD1,TRBV20-1,many,CSAREGTGYTEAFF,TGCAGTGCTAGAGAGGGGACAGGGTATACTGAAGCTTTCTTT
TRBJ2-5,-,TRBV20-1,-,CSARAPGQETQYF,TGCAGTGCTAGAGCCCCCGGGCAAGAGACCCAGTACTTC
TRBJ2-3,-,TRBV5-1,few,CASSLSHSPPDTQYF,TGCGCCAGCAGCTTATCACACTCGCCACCAGATACGCAGTATTTT
TRBJ2-3,TRBD1,TRBV4-1,-,CASSHRVIRDRGDTQYF,TGCGCCAGCAGCCACCGAGTAATCCGGGACAGGGGTGATACGCAGTATTTT
TRBJ2-5,-,TRBV5-1,-,CASSTGASFETQYF,TGCGCCAGCAGCACAGGAGCGAGTTTTGAGACCCAGTACTTC
TRBJ2-5,-,TRBV7-2,-,CASSPGPAGQETQYF,TGTGCCAGCAGCCCCGGGCCGGCGGGCCAAGAGACCCAGTACTTC
TRBJ1-4,-,TRBV6-5,few,CASSYSNVEDEKLFF,TGTGCCAGCAGTTACTCGAACGTGGAGGATGAAAAACTGTTTTTT
TRBJ2-5,-,TRBV20-1,few,CSAGTGSRETQYF,TGCAGTGCTGGGACCGGGAGCAGGGAGACCCAGTACTTC
TRBJ2-3,-,TRBV5-5,few,CASSLGLPRLADTQYF,TGTGCCAGCAGCTTAGGATTACCCCGGCTCGCGGATACGCAGTATTTT
TRBJ2-6,TRBD1,TRBV4-3,-,CASSPKGGQVLRANVLTF,TGCGCCAGCAGCCCTAAAGGGGGACAGGTCCTAAGGGCCAACGTCCTGACTTTC
TRBJ2-2,-,TRBV10-3,many,CAIVDSNTGELFF,TGTGCCATCGTGGACAGCAACACCGGGGAGCTGTTTTTT
TRBJ2-5,TRBD2,TRBV29-1,-,CSARTSGGTRETQYF,TGCAGCGCCCGGACTAGCGGGGGGACGAGAGAGACCCAGTACTTC